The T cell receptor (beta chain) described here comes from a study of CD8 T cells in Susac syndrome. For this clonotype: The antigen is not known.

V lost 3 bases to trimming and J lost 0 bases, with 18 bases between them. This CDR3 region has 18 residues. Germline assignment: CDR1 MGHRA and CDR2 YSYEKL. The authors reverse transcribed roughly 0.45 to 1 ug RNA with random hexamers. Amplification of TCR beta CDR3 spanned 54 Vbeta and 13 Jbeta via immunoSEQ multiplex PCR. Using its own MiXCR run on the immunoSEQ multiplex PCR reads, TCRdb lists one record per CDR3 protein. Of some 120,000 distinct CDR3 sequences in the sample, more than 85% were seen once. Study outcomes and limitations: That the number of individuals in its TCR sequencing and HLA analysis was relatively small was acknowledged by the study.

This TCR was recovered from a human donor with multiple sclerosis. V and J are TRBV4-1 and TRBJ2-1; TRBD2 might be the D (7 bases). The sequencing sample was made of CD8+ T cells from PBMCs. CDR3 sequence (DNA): TGCGCCAGCAGCCATGATTCGGGGGGCCCGAGCTCCTACAATGAGCAGTTCTTC. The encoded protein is CASSHDSGGPSSYNEQFF.